One T cell receptor beta chain is described in this entry. Its binding antigen is unknown. Qualities for individual bases were not recorded, and no much larger clone is one base off. The data are from a study of cytomegalovirus exposure and HLA in healthy donors listed by TCRdb under 2017. Context from the whole study: In an earlier analysis of roughly 500 of the donors, approximately 300 Gb of sequence data and 120 million or so unique TCR beta sequences from about 180 million T cells were reported. On average, over 200,000 unique TCR beta nucleotide sequences were sequenced per donor among a few hundred genotyped donors of the cohort, with about 19% of those sequences being non-productive. The study used immunosequencing to profile the T cell repertoires of 600 to 850 subjects and linked those repertoires to cytomegalovirus serostatus. Typing coverage varied by locus: 629-630 donors for A, B, C, DRB1 and DQB1; approximately 560 for DQA1; about 590 for DPA1; roughly 470 for DPB1. HLA typing covered class I and class II loci at four-digit resolution. High-throughput TCR immunosequencing, statistical association of individual TCRs with disease status, and machine learning were combined to predict cytomegalovirus infection status. An early release covering 500 to 750 HLA-typed donors comprised roughly 300 gigabases of sequencing data and around 85 million unique TCR sequences. Genome-wide SNP genotypes for about 65% of the 666 donors were used in a later genetic analysis, which treated that subset as a discovery cohort. Donor age, sex, ethnicity and CMV serostatus were collected together with the repertoire data. The study aimed to test whether cataloging public T cell receptors could reveal signatures of past pathogen exposure. To study patterns of TCR occurrence, a later analysis re-analyzed previously published TCR beta repertoires from 700 or so donors and added high-resolution HLA genotyping. The later analysis used no new phenotypic data to find candidate immune exposures, relying instead on TCR beta sequences and their occurrence across donors. Every repertoire in the discovery cohort had been generated on one and the same sequencing platform. A separate validation cohort of roughly 130 different subjects was used in addition to the approximately 700-subject first cohort. Roughly five DR-DQ haplotypes were handled as single units for association and clustering, since linkage in the cohort was strong. An earlier analysis of 500 to 750 of the donors applied high-throughput TCR beta sequencing to assess whether each TCR beta V gene segment acted as functional or pseudogenic. Of the approximately 400 genotyped donors, more than 75% were placed in the genetic ancestry cluster associated with self-reported Caucasian donors. Broad study findings and their caveats: Correlated functional status among segregating V segments might be attributable to linkage disequilibrium, but an unknown experimental factor could not be ruled out. Sequencing depth was assumed to be roughly uniform across donors in the presence/absence analyses, though that assumption may not hold. The sequencing pipeline was judged likely to have produced a cluster of highly shared sequence variants as a technical artifact. In vitro tests confirmed that a few of the cytomegalovirus-associated TCR beta chains recognize cytomegalovirus antigens. Specific HLA alleles were associated with over 15,000 TCR beta sequences at a false discovery rate of 0.05 in a later analysis. The 87-base-pair reads could not distinguish some IMGT-functional V segments, including TRBV6-2 and TRBV6-3, so those segments were excluded. Because counts were too low, fewer than 20 rarely observed V segments, including chromosome 9 orphons, were excluded from the earlier analysis of about 500 of the donors. A further reported finding was that TCR beta sequences accurately predicted the HLA-A and HLA-B alleles for most subjects in the first cohort. CMV serostatus was the only immune exposure information available for the cohort. In a later genetic analysis, a missense DCLRE1C variant was associated with V-gene and J-gene trimming of TCR beta chains, and the association was replicated in an independent cohort. An earlier analysis of some 560 of the donors showed that most TCR beta V segments appeared in productive rearrangements either about 87% or about 30% of the time, which broadly matched IMGT annotations. In a later analysis, most CMV-associated TCR beta chains were found to appear HLA-restricted, with HLA associations seemingly driven largely by CMV exposure. HLA typing was unavailable for some donors at each locus, so association tests used only the typed subset. While some public TCRs were present in many individuals, most TCR sequences turned up only very rarely across donors. A later analysis found that TCR association rates varied across HLA loci, with DRB1 alleles showing the most associated TCRs and HLA-C alleles the fewest. A later genetic analysis reported fewer N-insertions in productive TCRs among donors in an Asian-associated ancestry cluster than the roughly 640-donor mean. A later analysis reported that several top co-occurrence clusters appeared linked to parvovirus B19, influenza, CMV and Epstein-Barr virus. The study gave a list of 150 to 200 TCR beta chains associated with cytomegalovirus. Assigning TCR associations to individual alleles was difficult when HLA alleles, especially DR and DQ, strongly co-occurred. In this cohort, only TCR beta chains were sequenced, and detectable features were limited by the absence of alpha or paired-chain data. Compared with equally common non-associated chains, HLA-associated TCR beta chains in a later analysis were more clonally expanded and had lower generation probabilities. The classifier was reported to diagnose cytomegalovirus status with high specificity and sensitivity in both the original and validation cohorts. According to the authors, the approach could potentially be generalized to other disease states and immunological phenotypes.

The cohort comprised some 700 healthy bone marrow donors. At the time of sampling, every cohort member was nominally healthy, though immune exposures that went unrecorded were likely present. The donor tested CMV seronegative, placing the donor among the approximately 400 seronegative members of the cohort. Every donor gave a peripheral blood sample, and the peripheral blood mononuclear cells from that sample were used for TCR beta sequencing. The Qiagen DNeasy Blood Extraction Kit was used to extract genomic DNA from the blood cell samples. At the junction V is shortened by 0 bases and J by 8 bases; bases outside the gene matches: 10. The CDR1 and CDR2 encoded by the germline V gene (reference sequence) are LNHNV and YYDKDF. The CDR3 holds 16 amino acids from the cysteine to the phenylalanine. Only the CDR3 portion is preserved as DNA: 48 bases, with reading frame beginning at the first base. Library generation was performed with the immunoSEQ multiplex PCR assay. For the multiplex PCR, a mixture combining 60 forward primers for TCR Vbeta segments and 13 reverse primers for TCR Jbeta segments was used. A multiplex PCR assay on genomic DNA amplified the CDR3 region of rearranged TCR beta genes. The amplified TCR beta libraries were sequenced on the Illumina HiSeq System as 87-base-pair reads. As for the authors' bioinformatics: A later analysis counted tens of millions of unique TCR beta chains across the roughly 700 repertoires, and 10 million to 11 million of these chains were shared by at least two donors. Raw reads were error-corrected and collapsed into unique sequences with a nearest-neighbor algorithm that merged closely related sequences to remove PCR and sequencing errors. To assign V, D and J gene segments, CDR3 sequences were aligned to IMGT reference sequences. For a sequence to be retained, at least a six-nucleotide match to both a V gene segment and a J gene segment was required. A rearrangement was called productive if the CDR3 had no stop codons and remained in frame with V and J, and every other rearrangement was called non-productive. Following IMGT convention, CDR3 was defined as the stretch from the second conserved V-encoded cysteine up to the conserved J-encoded phenylalanine. The earlier analysis of fewer than 750 of the donors excluded sequences that lacked an unambiguous match to a single V gene segment. An earlier analysis of about 600 of the donors called V segments functional above 56.7% productive rearrangements and segregating when the between-donor standard deviation exceeded 5%. To diagnose cytomegalovirus status from the catalog of TCR beta chain sequences, a statistical classification framework was built. V and J gene assignment, in a later analysis, came from comparing TCR nucleotide sequences with IMGT/GENE-DB human TR gene sequences. The TCRdist pipeline was used in a later analysis to assign CDR3 sequences and most-parsimonious VDJ recombination scenarios. In a later analysis, each TCR beta chain was defined by its CDR3 amino acid sequence together with its V-gene family, and reads lacking a unique V-gene family were excluded. A later analysis removed several hundred highly shared, low-generation-probability nucleotide sequences to deal with suspected cross-contamination and a sequencing artifact. A later analysis calculated a clonal expansion index for each public chain from normalized within-repertoire ranks of inferred template counts. In a later analysis, generation probabilities were computed using a VDJ recombination model fitted to out-of-frame rearrangements, and the results were checked against IGoR. A later analysis scored TCR-TCR, TCR-HLA and TCR-CMV co-occurrence with hypergeometric tests, applying a repertoire-size bias correction to TCR pairs. To estimate false discovery rates, a later analysis permuted the HLA or CMV assignments 20 times. A later analysis grouped co-occurring TCRs with DBSCAN, adding TCRdist sequence similarity when clustering within HLA-allele-positive subsets. Co-occurrence clustering excluded repertoires with fewer than 30,000 or more than 120,000 public chains, plus five with anomalous nucleotide sharing. The table comes from immuneACCESS by way of TCRdb, which keeps in-frame sequences with V and J called. Part of the clones is missing from these tables; in studies checked, under half for an unresolved V gene and the rest for unknown reasons. V, J and clone size are those of that table, while D and trimming were read from the DNA. Within this sample are roughly 160,000 clones, with roughly 70% of them counted one time only. In total, the top ten clones hold under 3.5% of the sample.

The rearranged segments are TRBV15 and TRBJ2-1, and TRBD2 matches 7 of the central bases. Sequencing input: PBMCs. The receptor comes from a woman in her thirties in good health and CMV-seronegative. The CDR3 loop reads CATSRDTLAVGDEQFF. The bases read TGTGCCACCAGCAGAGATACCCTAGCGGTGGGTGATGAGCAGTTCTTC.